This T cell receptor (beta chain) derives from a study of T-cell memory formation after mild COVID-19. The wider study: Across donors, TCR clusters were largely donor specific. Regarding the study as a whole: Mostly located in CM and EM were contracting CD4+ clones, with contracting CD8+ clones located in EMRA.

In this sample, this clonotype turned up a few times. The antigen is undetermined. Libraries for TCRalpha and TCRbeta carried sample barcodes and unique molecular identifiers via 5'RACE. One entry per CDR3 protein, called by TCRdb with MiXCR from the 5' RACE reads. The repertoire consists of under 550,000 distinct CDR3 sequences, with 18% occurring once and the leading ten covering around 12%. The CDR3 length is 15 residues. The germline CDR1 and CDR2 sequences are KGHSH and LQKENI. V was shortened by 4 bases and J by 0 bases, with 11 bases between the two germline ends. This sequence originates from an adult woman who had mild COVID-19 (a few samples of this study predate the infection). Cell type and time point are not known. The V call is TRBV18, the J call TRBJ2-3; D is perhaps TRBD2 (6 bases). The sequenced material came from PBMCs or a T cell subset sorted from them (not recorded which). CDR3 region: CASSQRGASTDTQYF. CDR3 sequence (DNA): TGTGCCAGCTCACAACGCGGGGCGAGCACAGATACGCAGTATTTT.